This is a list of T cell receptor beta chains from one sample in a study of OX40 agonist ivuxolimab in advanced cancers. Produced via immunoSEQ multiplex PCR; TCRdb's table is partial and in-frame only. This table has tens of thousands of clones, roughly 81% appearing once. The source was CD4+ or CD8+ T cells sorted from blood, collected in a trial of the OX40 agonist ivuxolimab. All receptors come from an adult with an advanced solid tumor such as melanoma, head and neck, liver or kidney cancer. Both conserved end residues are trimmed from each CDR3. A D gene is named only where the DNA matches it firmly.

12	TRBV10-3	TRBJ2-7	-	AISEEAGSYEQY
10	TRBV29-1	TRBJ2-3	TRBD2	SVTLAGDTQY
14	TRBV28	TRBJ2-3	TRBD2	ASSPVTSGFTDTQY
13	TRBV7-9	TRBJ1-5	TRBD1	ASSFGTGGNQPQH
14	TRBV11-3	TRBJ2-5	TRBD2	ASSLRSSGSIETQY
11	TRBV7-3	TRBJ2-2	-	ASSLGHTGELF
11	TRBV28	TRBJ2-3	TRBD2	ASTAGRVPTQY
11	TRBV19	TRBJ2-2	-	ASSIESTGELF
9	TRBV11-2	TRBJ2-3	-	ASSQGDTQY
9	TRBV2	TRBJ1-1	-	ASKEFTEAF
11	TRBV15	TRBJ2-1	TRBD1	ATSREQGDEQF
14	TRBV19	TRBJ1-4	-	ASSIFGGTTNEKLF
11	TRBV19	TRBJ2-2	-	ASGKRNTGELF
12	TRBV28	TRBJ1-2	TRBD1	ASRWTGGFYGYT
16	TRBV10-1	TRBJ1-3	-	ASSESERAHTSGNTIY
11	TRBV10-3	TRBJ2-5	-	AISESEGETQY
13	TRBV28	TRBJ2-5	-	ASTRRALTLETQY
12	TRBV6-6	TRBJ1-1	-	ASSYSRVNTEAF
13	TRBV7-9	TRBJ2-5	TRBD2	ASSSRLAGQETQY
13	TRBV2	TRBJ1-5	-	ASSKEASGNQPQH
13	TRBV7-3	TRBJ2-1	TRBD2	ASSSLSSGSYEQF
13	TRBV2	TRBJ1-1	TRBD1	ASSIPQGMNTEAF
10	TRBV30	TRBJ1-2	-	AWRDRVYGYT
12	TRBV19	TRBJ2-2	-	ASSGGAFTGELF
12	TRBV11-3	TRBJ2-4	TRBD1	ASSLDRGQVIQY
14	TRBV9	TRBJ2-1	TRBD2	ASSIRTSGQNNEQF